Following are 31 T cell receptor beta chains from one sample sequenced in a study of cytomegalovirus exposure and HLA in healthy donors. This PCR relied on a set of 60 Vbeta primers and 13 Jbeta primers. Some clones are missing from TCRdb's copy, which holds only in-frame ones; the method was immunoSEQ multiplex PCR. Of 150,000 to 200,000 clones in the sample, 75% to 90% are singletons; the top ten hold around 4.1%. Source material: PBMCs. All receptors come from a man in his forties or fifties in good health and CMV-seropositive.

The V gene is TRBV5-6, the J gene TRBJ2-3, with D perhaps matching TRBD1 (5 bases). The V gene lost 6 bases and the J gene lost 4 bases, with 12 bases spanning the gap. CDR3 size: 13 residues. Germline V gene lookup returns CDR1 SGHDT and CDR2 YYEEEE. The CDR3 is CASISGYSDTQYF. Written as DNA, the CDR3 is TGTGCCAGCATATCAGGGTACTCAGATACGCAGTATTTT.

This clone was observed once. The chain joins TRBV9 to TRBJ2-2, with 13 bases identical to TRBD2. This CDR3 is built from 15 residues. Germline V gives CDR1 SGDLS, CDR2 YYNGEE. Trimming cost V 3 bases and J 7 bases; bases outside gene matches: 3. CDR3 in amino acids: CASSAGLAGVGELFF. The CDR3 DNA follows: TGTGCCAGCAGCGCTGGACTAGCGGGAGTCGGGGAGCTGTTTTTT. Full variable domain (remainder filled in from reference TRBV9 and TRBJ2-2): DSGVTQTPKHLITATGQRVTLRCSPRSGDLSVYWYQQSLDQGLQFLIQYYNGEERAKGNILERFSAQQFPDLHSELNLSSLELGDSALYFCASSAGLAGVGELFFGEGSRLTVL.

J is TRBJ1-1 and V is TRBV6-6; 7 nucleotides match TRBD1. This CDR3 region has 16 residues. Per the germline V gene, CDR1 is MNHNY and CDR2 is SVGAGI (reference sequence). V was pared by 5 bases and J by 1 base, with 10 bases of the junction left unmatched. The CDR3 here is CASSTFFGTANTEAFF. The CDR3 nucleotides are TGTGCCAGCAGTACCTTTTTTGGGACAGCGAACACTGAAGCTTTCTTT.

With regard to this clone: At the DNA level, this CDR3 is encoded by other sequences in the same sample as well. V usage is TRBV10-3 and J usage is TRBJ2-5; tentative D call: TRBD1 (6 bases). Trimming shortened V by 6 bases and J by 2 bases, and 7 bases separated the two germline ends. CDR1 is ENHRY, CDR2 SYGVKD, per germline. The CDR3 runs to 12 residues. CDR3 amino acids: CAISGTQETQYF. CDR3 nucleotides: TGTGCCATCAGCGGGACACAAGAGACCCAGTACTTC.

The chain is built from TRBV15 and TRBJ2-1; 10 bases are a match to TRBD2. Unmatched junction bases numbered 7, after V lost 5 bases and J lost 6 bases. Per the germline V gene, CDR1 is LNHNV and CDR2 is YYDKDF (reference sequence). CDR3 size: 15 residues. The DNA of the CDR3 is TGTGCCACCAGCCATGCGGGACTAGCGACCAATGAGCAGTTCTTC. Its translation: CATSHAGLATNEQFF. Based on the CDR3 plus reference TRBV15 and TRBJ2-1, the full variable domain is DAMVIQNPRYQVTQFGKPVTLSCSQTLNHNVMYWYQQKSSQAPKLLFHYYDKDFNNEADTPDNFQSRRPNTSFCFLDIRSPGLGDTAMYLCATSHAGLATNEQFFGPGTRLTVL.

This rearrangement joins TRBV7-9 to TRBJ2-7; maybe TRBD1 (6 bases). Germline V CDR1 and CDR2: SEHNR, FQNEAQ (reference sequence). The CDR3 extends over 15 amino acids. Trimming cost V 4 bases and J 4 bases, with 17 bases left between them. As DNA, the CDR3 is TGTGCCAGCAGCTCTGGACGGGACAAACCTTACGAGCAGTACTTC. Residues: CASSSGRDKPYEQYF.

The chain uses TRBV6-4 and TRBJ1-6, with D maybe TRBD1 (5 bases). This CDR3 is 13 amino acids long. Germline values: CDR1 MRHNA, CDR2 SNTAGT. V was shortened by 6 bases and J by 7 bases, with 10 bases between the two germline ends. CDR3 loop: CASRRDWNSPLHF. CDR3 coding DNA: TGTGCCAGCAGGCGGGACTGGAATTCACCCCTCCACTTT.

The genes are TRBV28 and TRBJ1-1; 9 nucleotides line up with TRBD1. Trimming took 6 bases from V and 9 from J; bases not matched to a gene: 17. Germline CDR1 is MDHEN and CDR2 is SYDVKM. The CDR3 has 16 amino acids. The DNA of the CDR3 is TGTGCCAGCAGGCCTTTATCCGGGACAGGGACTGCGAAAGCTTTCTTT. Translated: CASRPLSGTGTAKAFF.

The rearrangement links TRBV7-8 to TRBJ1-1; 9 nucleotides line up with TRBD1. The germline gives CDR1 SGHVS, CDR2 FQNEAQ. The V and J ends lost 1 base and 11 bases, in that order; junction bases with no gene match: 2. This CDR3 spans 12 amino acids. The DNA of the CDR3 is TGTGCCAGCAGCTTAGACAGGGGGCCGGCTTTCTTT. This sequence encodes CASSLDRGPAFF.

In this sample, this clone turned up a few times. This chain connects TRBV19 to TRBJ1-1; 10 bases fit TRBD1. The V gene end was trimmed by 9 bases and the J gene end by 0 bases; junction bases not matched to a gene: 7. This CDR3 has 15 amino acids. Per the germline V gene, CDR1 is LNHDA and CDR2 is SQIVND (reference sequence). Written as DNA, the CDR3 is TGTGCCAGCCAGGACAGGGGGTATATGAACACTGAAGCTTTCTTT. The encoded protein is CASQDRGYMNTEAFF.

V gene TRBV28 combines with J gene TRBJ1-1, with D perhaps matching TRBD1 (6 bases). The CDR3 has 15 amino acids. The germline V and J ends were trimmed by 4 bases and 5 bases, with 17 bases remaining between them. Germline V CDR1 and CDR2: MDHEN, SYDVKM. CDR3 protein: CASSSTQGIGTEAFF. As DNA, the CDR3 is TGTGCCAGCAGTTCGACTCAGGGGATCGGTACTGAAGCTTTCTTT. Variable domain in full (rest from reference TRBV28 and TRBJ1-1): DVKVTQSSRYLVKRTGEKVFLECVQDMDHENMFWYRQDPGLGLRLIYFSYDVKMKEKGDIPEGYSVSREKKERFSLILESASTNQTSMYLCASSSTQGIGTEAFFGQGTRLTVV.

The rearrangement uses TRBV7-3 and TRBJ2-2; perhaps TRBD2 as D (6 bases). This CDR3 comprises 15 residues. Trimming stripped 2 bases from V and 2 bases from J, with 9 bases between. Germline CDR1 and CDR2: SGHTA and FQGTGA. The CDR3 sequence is CASSLGGVNTGELFF. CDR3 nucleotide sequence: TGTGCCAGCAGCTTAGGCGGGGTAAACACCGGGGAGCTGTTTTTT.

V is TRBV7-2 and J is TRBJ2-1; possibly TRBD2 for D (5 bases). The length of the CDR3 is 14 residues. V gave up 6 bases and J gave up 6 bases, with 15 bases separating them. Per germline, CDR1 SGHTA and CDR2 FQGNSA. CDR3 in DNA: TGTGCCAGCAGGCTTTCTAGCTCAGGCAATGAGCAGTTCTTC. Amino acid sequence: CASRLSSSGNEQFF.

CDR3 loop: CASSFPDRRDTEAFF. Written as DNA, the CDR3 is TGCGCCAGCAGCTTTCCGGACAGAAGGGACACTGAAGCTTTCTTT. This chain connects TRBV5-1 to TRBJ1-1, with a weak D call TRBD1 (6 bases). Trimming removed 2 bases at V and 3 bases at J, with 14 bases between. The CDR3 consists of 15 residues. Germline V lookup: CDR1 SGHRS, CDR2 YFSETQ.

CDR3 sequence reads: CASRLGSGANVLTF. CDR3 DNA sequence: TGTGCCAGCAGACTAGGTTCTGGGGCCAACGTCCTGACTTTC. The V call is TRBV13, the J call TRBJ2-6, with D perhaps matching TRBD2 (5 bases). V shed 6 bases and J shed 1 base, with 7 bases lying between them. The germline V gene has CDR1 PRHDT and CDR2 FYEKMQ (reference sequence). This CDR3 is 14 amino acids long.

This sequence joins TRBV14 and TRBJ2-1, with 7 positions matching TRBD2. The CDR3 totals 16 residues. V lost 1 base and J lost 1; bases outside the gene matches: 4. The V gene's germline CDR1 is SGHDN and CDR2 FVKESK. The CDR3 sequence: CASSQGFGGSYNEQFF. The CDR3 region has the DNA TGTGCCAGCAGCCAAGGATTCGGGGGGTCCTACAATGAGCAGTTCTTC.

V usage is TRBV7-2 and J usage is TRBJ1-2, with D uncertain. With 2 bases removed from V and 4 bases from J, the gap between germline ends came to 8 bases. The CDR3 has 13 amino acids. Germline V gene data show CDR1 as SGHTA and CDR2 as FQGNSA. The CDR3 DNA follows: TGTGCCAGCAGCTTAAACGGAGGCTATGGCTACACCTTC. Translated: CASSLNGGYGYTF.

The chain's CDR3 is CATSRDPGGHNEQFF. CDR3 DNA sequence: TGTGCCACCAGCAGAGATCCGGGGGGTCACAATGAGCAGTTCTTC. The chain employs TRBV15 and TRBJ2-1; TRBD2 agrees at 7 bases. J gave up 5 bases and V 0 bases, and 4 bases lay outside the gene matches. The CDR3 covers 15 residues. CDR1 is LNHNV, CDR2 YYDKDF, per germline (reference sequence). The variable domain in full, with the rest retrieved from reference TRBV15 and TRBJ2-1, is DAMVIQNPRYQVTQFGKPVTLSCSQTLNHNVMYWYQQKSSQAPKLLFHYYDKDFNNEADTPDNFQSRRPNTSFCFLDIRSPGLGDTAMYLCATSRDPGGHNEQFFGPGTRLTVL.

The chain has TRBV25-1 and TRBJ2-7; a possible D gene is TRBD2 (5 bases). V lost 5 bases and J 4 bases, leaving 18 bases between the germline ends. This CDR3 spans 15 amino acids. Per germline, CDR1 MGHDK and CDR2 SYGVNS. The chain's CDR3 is CASSPREGPKYEQYF. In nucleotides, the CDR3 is TGTGCCAGCAGTCCAAGAGAGGGTCCAAAATACGAGCAGTACTTC.

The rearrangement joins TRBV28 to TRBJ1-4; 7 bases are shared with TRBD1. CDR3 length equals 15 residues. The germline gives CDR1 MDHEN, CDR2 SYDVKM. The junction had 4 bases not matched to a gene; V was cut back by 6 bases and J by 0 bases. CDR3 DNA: TGTGCCAGCAGGGCCGGGACAGCAACTAATGAAAAACTGTTTTTT. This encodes CASRAGTATNEKLFF.

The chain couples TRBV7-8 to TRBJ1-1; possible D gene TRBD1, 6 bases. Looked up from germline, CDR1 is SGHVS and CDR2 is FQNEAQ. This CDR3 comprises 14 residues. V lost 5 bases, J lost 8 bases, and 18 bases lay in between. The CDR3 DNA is TGTGCCAGCAGCCCAACCTCGAACAGGGAAGAAGCTTTCTTT. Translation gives CASSPTSNREEAFF.

CDR3 sequence: CASTETSGNEQFF. The CDR3 DNA reads TGTGCCAGTACCGAGACTAGCGGCAATGAGCAGTTCTTC. The chain links TRBV19 to TRBJ2-1; TRBD2 agrees at 9 bases. CDR1 and CDR2 (germline): LNHDA, SQIVND (reference sequence). This CDR3 is 13 amino acids long. V trimming: 7 bases; J trimming: 6 bases; junction bases outside the gene matches: 4.

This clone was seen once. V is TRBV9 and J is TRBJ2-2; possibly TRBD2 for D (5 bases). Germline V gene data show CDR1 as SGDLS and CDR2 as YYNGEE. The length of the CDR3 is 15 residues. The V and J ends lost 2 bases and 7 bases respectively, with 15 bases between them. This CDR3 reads CASSVRELFSGELFF. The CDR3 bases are TGTGCCAGCAGCGTGAGGGAGTTATTCAGCGGGGAGCTGTTTTTT.

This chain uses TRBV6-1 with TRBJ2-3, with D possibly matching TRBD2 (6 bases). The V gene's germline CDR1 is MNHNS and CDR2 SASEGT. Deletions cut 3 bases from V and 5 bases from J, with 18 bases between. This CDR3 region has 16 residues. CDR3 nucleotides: TGTGCCAGCAGTGACTTAGCTCGGGAGTTTGTAGATACGCAGTATTTT. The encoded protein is CASSDLAREFVDTQYF.

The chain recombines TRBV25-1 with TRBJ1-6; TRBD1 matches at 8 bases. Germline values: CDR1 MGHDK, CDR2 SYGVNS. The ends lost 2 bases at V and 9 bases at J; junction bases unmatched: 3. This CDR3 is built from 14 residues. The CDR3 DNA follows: TGTGCCAGCAGTGAACCAGGGGGCATTTCACCCCTCCACTTT. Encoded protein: CASSEPGGISPLHF.

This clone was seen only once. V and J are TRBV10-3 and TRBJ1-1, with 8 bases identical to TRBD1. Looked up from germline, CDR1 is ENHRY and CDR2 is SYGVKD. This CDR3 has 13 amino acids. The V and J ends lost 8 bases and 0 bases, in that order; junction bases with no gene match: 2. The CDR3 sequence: CAIAGGMNTEAFF. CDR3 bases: TGTGCCATCGCAGGGGGCATGAACACTGAAGCTTTCTTT.

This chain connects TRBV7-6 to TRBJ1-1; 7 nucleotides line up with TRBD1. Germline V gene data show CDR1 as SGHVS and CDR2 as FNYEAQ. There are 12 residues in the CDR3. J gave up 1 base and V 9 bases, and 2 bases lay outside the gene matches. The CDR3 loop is CASRTGNTEAFF. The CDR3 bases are TGTGCCAGTAGGACAGGGAACACTGAAGCTTTCTTT.

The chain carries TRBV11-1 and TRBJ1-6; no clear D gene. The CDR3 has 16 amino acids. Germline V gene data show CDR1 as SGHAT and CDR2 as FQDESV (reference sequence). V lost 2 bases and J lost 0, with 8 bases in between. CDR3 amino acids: CASSLRSGSYNSPLHF. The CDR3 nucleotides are TGTGCCAGCAGCTTAAGGTCGGGCTCCTATAATTCACCCCTCCACTTT.

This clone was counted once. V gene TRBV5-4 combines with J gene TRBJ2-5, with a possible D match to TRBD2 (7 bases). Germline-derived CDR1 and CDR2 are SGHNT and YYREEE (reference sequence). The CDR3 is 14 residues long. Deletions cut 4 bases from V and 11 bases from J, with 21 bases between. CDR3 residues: CASSAGAGVEEQYF. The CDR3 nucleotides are TGTGCCAGCAGCGCGGGGGCCGGGGTCGAGGAGCAGTACTTC.

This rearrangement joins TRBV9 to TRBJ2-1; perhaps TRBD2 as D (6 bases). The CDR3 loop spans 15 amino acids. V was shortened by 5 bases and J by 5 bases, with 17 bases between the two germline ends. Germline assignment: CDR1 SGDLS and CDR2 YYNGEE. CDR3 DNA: TGTGCCAGCAGTCAACCAGGTGAGCGGGACAATGAGCAGTTCTTC. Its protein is CASSQPGERDNEQFF. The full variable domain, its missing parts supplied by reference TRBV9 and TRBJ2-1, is DSGVTQTPKHLITATGQRVTLRCSPRSGDLSVYWYQQSLDQGLQFLIQYYNGEERAKGNILERFSAQQFPDLHSELNLSSLELGDSALYFCASSQPGERDNEQFFGPGTRLTVL.

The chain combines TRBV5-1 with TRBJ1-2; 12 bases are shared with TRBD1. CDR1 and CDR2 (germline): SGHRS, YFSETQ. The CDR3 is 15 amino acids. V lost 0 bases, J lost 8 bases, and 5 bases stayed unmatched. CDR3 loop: CASSLDRDRGQGYTF. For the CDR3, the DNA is TGCGCCAGCAGCTTGGACCGGGACAGGGGGCAGGGCTACACCTTC.